The clone carrying this T cell receptor (beta chain) occurred a few times. Its target is not known. Data came from immunoSEQ multiplex PCR; TCRdb stores just in-frame clones and leaves some out. In the table there are about 14,000 clones, 86% of which are singletons. CDR3 length: 15 amino acids. The V end lost 3 bases, the J end lost 4 bases, and 13 bases lay between the germline ends. CDR1 and CDR2 from the germline V gene are SEHNR and FQNEAQ (reference sequence). This sample was taken from a study of PD-1 blockade in mismatch repair-deficient tumors. Study-level information: Patients had approximately 11 mismatch repair-deficient cancer types and were previously treated and progressing.

Time point: roughly 11-day in vitro stimulation with candidate neoantigen peptide 6. An approximately 10-day in vitro culture was run per each of roughly 7 reactive peptides. A no-peptide control culture served as baseline for clone fold changes. Study-level findings and limits: After pembrolizumab, tumor-resident clones rose rapidly, then generally contracted before radiologic responses.

The genes are TRBV7-9 and TRBJ2-4; no clear D. The sequence came from an adult with mismatch repair-deficient cancer. This sample comprised cells cultured in vitro, obtained from a patient treated with pembrolizumab. CDR3 sequence (DNA): TGTGCCAGCAGCTTGACACTTGGAACAAAAAACATTCAGTACTTC. Translated: CASSLTLGTKNIQYF.